This TCR beta chain was identified in a study of T-cell reconstitution after alpha-beta-depleted transplantation in children. This clonotype was observed a few times. The TCRbeta library incorporated unique molecular identifiers. TCRdb fed the PCR reads into MiXCR, producing one record per CDR3 protein. The data contain about half a million distinct CDR3 sequences, around 12% of them seen just once; the ten biggest clones take up around 5.8%. Trimming cost V 4 bases and J 0 bases; bases outside gene matches: 5. This CDR3 has 15 residues. Germline V gene data show CDR1 as SGHNT and CDR2 as YENEEA. V gene TRBV11-3 combines with J gene TRBJ2-5, with TRBD2 matching over 7 bases. The sample consisted of PBMCs from the stem cell graft donor, taken from the stem cell graft. The source of this sequence is a human donor who donated a stem cell graft to a child with combined immunodeficiency. The CDR3 is CASSSDSGYQETQYF. CDR3 sequence (DNA): TGTGCCAGCAGCTCGGATAGCGGGTACCAAGAGACCCAGTACTTC.